Listed here are 4 T cell receptor beta chains from one sample, sequenced in a study of OX40 agonist ivuxolimab in advanced cancers. Some clones are missing from TCRdb's copy, which holds only in-frame ones; the method was immunoSEQ multiplex PCR. Of tens of thousands of clones detected, 75% to 90% appear once; the ten largest clones hold roughly 0.4%. Sequenced material: CD4+ or CD8+ T cells sorted from blood, taken in a trial of the OX40 agonist ivuxolimab. The receptors were gathered from an adult with an advanced solid tumor such as melanoma, head and neck, liver or kidney cancer.

This chain connects TRBV4-3 to TRBJ2-4, with 11 nucleotides matching TRBD2. There are 20 residues in the CDR3. CDR1 and CDR2 from the germline V gene are LGHNA and YSLEER. V gave up 0 bases and J gave up 0 bases; unmatched junction bases: 10. The CDR3 loop reads CASSQDGLAGGQSAKNIQYF. The CDR3 coding sequence is TGCGCCAGCAGCCAAGATGGGCTAGCGGGAGGTCAGTCAGCCAAAAACATTCAGTACTTC.

The sample holds one count of this clone. The V and J genes are TRBV28 and TRBJ1-3, with 7 bases matching TRBD1. The ends lost 4 bases at V and 4 bases at J; junction bases unmatched: 1. Germline lookup yields CDR1 MDHEN and CDR2 SYDVKM. The CDR3 contains 13 residues. The CDR3 bases are TGTGCCAGCAGTTCAGGGGGGGGAAACACCATATATTTT. It is translated as CASSSGGGNTIYF. Full variable domain (missing parts from reference TRBV28 and TRBJ1-3): DVKVTQSSRYLVKRTGEKVFLECVQDMDHENMFWYRQDPGLGLRLIYFSYDVKMKEKGDIPEGYSVSREKKERFSLILESASTNQTSMYLCASSSGGGNTIYFGEGSWLTVV.

The J gene is TRBJ2-7, the V gene TRBV18, with 10 bases fitting TRBD1. There are 15 residues in the CDR3. The germline V gene encodes CDR1 KGHSH and CDR2 LQKENI. Trimming took 3 bases from V and 5 from J; bases not matched to a gene: 7. CDR3 residues: CASSPLTGTGDEQYF. As DNA, the CDR3 is TGTGCCAGCTCACCCCTGACGGGGACAGGGGACGAGCAGTACTTC.

The CDR3: CASGLRTGMDTGELFF. As DNA, the CDR3 is TGTGCTAGTGGTTTGCGTACGGGGATGGACACCGGGGAGCTGTTTTTT. The gene calls are TRBV12-5 and TRBJ2-2, with D perhaps matching TRBD2 (5 bases). V shed 2 bases and J shed 3 bases, with 13 bases lying between them. CDR3 length: 16 amino acids. Germline-derived CDR1 and CDR2 are LGHNT and FRNRAP.